Listed below are T cell receptor beta chains from one sample, sequenced in a study of blood T cell repertoires in COVID-19. The method was immunoSEQ multiplex PCR; TCRdb's version includes in-frame clones alone and lacks a portion of them. The sample contains some 150,000 clones, about 90% of which appear only once. The sample taken for sequencing was PBMCs or T cells enriched from blood (not recorded which). The source of these receptors is a human donor with acute COVID-19. The donor label of this sample is uncertain. The CDR3 runs from the conserved cysteine through the conserved F or W. A D gene is named only where the DNA matches it firmly. A clone size is listed for some rows: how often the clone was seen (once, few, many), or a class if it is expanded.

>TRBJ1-2|TRBD1|.|TRBV15
CATSRTGTGGDYGYTF
TGTGCCACCAGCAGAACCGGGACAGGGGGCGACTATGGCTACACCTTC
>TRBJ2-1|.|.|TRBV7-8
CASSLGGGAFNEQFF
TGTGCCAGCAGCTTAGGCGGGGGCGCGTTCAATGAGCAGTTCTTC
>TRBJ1-1|.|once|TRBV19
CASSIDGGGTEAFF
TGTGCCAGTAGTATAGACGGGGGTGGCACTGAAGCTTTCTTT
>TRBJ2-5|.|.|TRBV10-3
CAINTDTVQETQYF
TGTGCCATCAATACCGACACCGTCCAAGAGACCCAGTACTTC
>TRBJ1-1|TRBD1|.|TRBV19
CASSIEGASEAFF
TGTGCCAGTAGTATCGAGGGGGCGTCTGAAGCTTTCTTT
>TRBJ1-4|TRBD1|.|TRBV25-1
CASSGRTGGPNEKLFF
TGTGCCAGCAGTGGAAGGACAGGGGGCCCTAATGAAAAACTGTTTTTT
>TRBJ1-4|.|.|TRBV9
CASSVAVGEGEKLFF
TGTGCCAGCAGCGTAGCTGTCGGAGAGGGCGAAAAACTGTTTTTT
>TRBJ2-3|TRBD2|.|TRBV10-3
CAFGTSGGADTQYF
TGTGCCTTCGGGACTAGCGGGGGGGCAGATACGCAGTATTTT
>TRBJ1-5|TRBD1|.|TRBV2
CARRDLGQVSNQPQHF
TGTGCCAGAAGGGACCTCGGACAGGTTAGCAATCAGCCCCAGCATTTT
>TRBJ2-2|.|.|TRBV6-2/TRBV6-3
CASSYSFRANTGELFF
TGTGCCAGCAGTTACTCGTTCAGGGCGAACACCGGGGAGCTGTTTTTT
>TRBJ2-1|TRBD2|.|TRBV6-5
CASSPRGAYNEQFF
TGTGCCAGCAGTCCGCGGGGGGCCTACAATGAGCAGTTCTTC
>TRBJ2-7|.|.|TRBV6-5
CASSRLVIDYEQYF
TGTGCCAGCAGCCGACTAGTTATAGACTACGAGCAGTACTTC
>TRBJ2-5|.|.|TRBV4-2
CASSLYSSGHGKTQYF
TGTGCCAGCAGCCTATATTCCTCTGGCCACGGGAAGACCCAGTACTTC
>TRBJ2-3|TRBD1|.|TRBV7-9
CASSFLGTGGLTDTQYF
TGTGCCAGCAGCTTTCTTGGGACAGGGGGCCTCACAGATACGCAGTATTTT
>TRBJ2-1|TRBD1|.|TRBV3-1/TRBV3-2
CASSQSDRIGNEQFF
TGTGCCAGCAGCCAGTCGGACAGGATAGGGAATGAGCAGTTCTTC
>TRBJ1-4|TRBD1|once|TRBV30
CAWSGSFGTGVRKLFF
TGTGCCTGGAGTGGCTCCTTCGGGACAGGGGTCAGGAAACTGTTTTTT
>TRBJ2-5|TRBD2|.|TRBV2
CASPATSGGQETQYF
TGTGCCAGCCCCGCGACTAGCGGGGGTCAAGAGACCCAGTACTTC
>TRBJ1-1|TRBD1|few|TRBV2
CASSGQGVEAFF
TGTGCCAGCAGCGGACAGGGGGTTGAAGCTTTCTTT
>TRBJ2-5|TRBD1|.|TRBV5-1
CASTRQGEKTQYF
TGCGCCAGCACTAGACAGGGTGAGAAGACCCAGTACTTC
>TRBJ2-5|.|medium-sized|TRBV7-9
CASSLIQETQYF
TGTGCCAGCAGTCTAATCCAAGAGACCCAGTACTTC
>TRBJ2-3|TRBD1|.|TRBV5-1
CASSPRGQGPDTQYF
TGCGCCAGCAGCCCCAGAGGACAGGGACCAGATACGCAGTATTTT
>TRBJ2-3|TRBD2|.|TRBV12-5
CASGLVLAGSTDTQYF
TGTGCTAGTGGTTTGGTACTAGCGGGGAGCACAGATACGCAGTATTTT
>TRBJ1-2|TRBD1|.|TRBV19
CASSVDGTALRYGYTF
TGTGCCAGTAGTGTCGATGGGACAGCGTTGAGGTATGGCTACACCTTC
>TRBJ2-5|TRBD2|.|TRBV11-1
CASSPTLAGATETQYF
TGTGCCAGCAGCCCGACCTTAGCGGGGGCCACAGAGACCCAGTACTTC
>TRBJ2-6|TRBD2|.|TRBV7-8
CASSSGLAGEGAGANVLTF
TGTGCCAGCAGCTCGGGACTAGCGGGGGAGGGCGCTGGGGCCAACGTCCTGACTTTC
>TRBJ1-2|TRBD1|.|TRBV7-2
CASSLRGGQYGYTF
TGTGCCAGCAGCTTACGGGGGGGACAGTATGGCTACACCTTC